The T cell receptor beta chain under discussion was sequenced for a study of blood T cell repertoires in COVID-19. Overall study context: Acute and convalescent COVID-19 specimens originated in the United States, Italy and Spain. The cDNA or gDNA used as material had been derived from T cells, B-cell-depleted T cells, or PBMCs.

The length of the CDR3 is 15 residues. Authors' data handling: Amplified reference gene primers provided the basis for estimating nucleated cell counts. TCRdb keeps only in-frame clones here, not all; method: immunoSEQ multiplex PCR. V, J and clone size are those of that table, while D and trimming were read from the DNA. The sample yields more than 100,000 clones, 81% seen once. What was sequenced was peripheral blood. This TCR was recovered from a woman aged 55-69 years with active or convalescent COVID-19. The genes are TRBV21-1 and TRBJ2-1; TRBD2 is the table's D call and was not checked against the DNA. TRBV21-1 is marked as a pseudogene. This CDR3 reads CASFFGSRIWDEQFF. The CDR3 DNA reads as TGTGCCAGCTTCTTCGGGTCGCGGATTTGGGATGAGCAGTTCTTC.